Shown below are 14 T cell receptor beta chains from a single sample sequenced in a study of T cell repertoires in cytomegalovirus infection. TCRdb re-called the reads with MiXCR, one entry per CDR3 protein. The sample has 50,000 to 55,000 distinct CDR3 sequences; around a fifth are singletons. These TCRs' antigens remain unknown. The starting material was CD8+ T cells from cultured PBMCs, obtained from culture after CMV antigen stimulation. The receptors were gathered from a human donor in good health (CMV status not recorded). Some clones in this sample may be carry-over from other donors' samples.

The genes are TRBV7-9 and TRBJ1-1; D remains unclear. Looked up from germline, CDR1 is SEHNR and CDR2 is FQNEAQ (reference sequence). The CDR3 sequence is 10 residues long. V was shortened by 1 base and J by 7 bases, with 1 base between the two germline ends. DNA for the CDR3: TGTGCCAGCAGCTTAGTTGAAGCTTTCTTT. It translates to CASSLVEAFF.

V usage is TRBV28 and J usage is TRBJ1-2; no clear D. V was shortened by 5 bases and J by 6 bases, with 10 bases between the two germline ends. CDR1 MDHEN and CDR2 SYDVKM come from the germline V gene. The CDR3 length is 12 residues. CDR3 nucleotide sequence: TGTGCCAGCAGTCCGAGTTACGATGGCTACACCTTC. Residues: CASSPSYDGYTF.

At least ten counts were recorded for this clonotype. The rearrangement joins TRBV12-3 or TRBV12-4 to TRBJ2-1; a weak D match, TRBD2 (6 bases). Trimming removed 1 base from V and 8 bases from J, with 12 bases in between. This CDR3 contains 14 residues. The CDR3 sequence is CASSLGRLGDEQFF. The CDR3 nucleotides are TGTGCCAGCAGTTTAGGCCGACTAGGGGATGAGCAGTTCTTC.

This clonotype was recorded at least ten times. J is TRBJ2-3 and V is TRBV14, with 11 bases that match TRBD2. The length of the CDR3 is 16 residues. Germline CDR1 and CDR2: SGHDN and FVKESK. V was clipped by 3 bases and J by 4 bases; unmatched bases: 6. CDR3 DNA sequence: TGTGCCAGCAGCCAGGGCACTAGCGGGGGACCAGATACGCAGTATTTT. It yields the protein CASSQGTSGGPDTQYF.

The sample holds a few counts of this clonotype. CDR3 sequence reads: CASSLSGDEDERGYTF. The DNA of the CDR3 is TGTGCCAGCAGCTTATCAGGGGACGAGGACGAGCGGGGCTACACCTTC. The gene calls are TRBV7-9 and TRBJ1-2; tentatively, D is TRBD1 (6 bases). CDR1 is SEHNR, CDR2 FQNEAQ, per germline (reference sequence). The CDR3 totals 16 residues. V lost 2 bases to trimming and J lost 8 bases, with 21 bases between them.

This clonotype has only a few counts. The J gene is TRBJ1-5, the V gene TRBV28; possible D gene TRBD1, 6 bases. V lost 1 base and J 11 bases, leaving 6 bases between the germline ends. The CDR3 extends over 11 amino acids. Germline values: CDR1 MDHEN, CDR2 SYDVKM. The CDR3 coding sequence is TGTGCCAGCAGTTTATCAGGGGCCCAGCATTTT. Protein: CASSLSGAQHF.

The rearrangement uses TRBV6-8 and TRBJ1-6, with a possible D match to TRBD1 (5 bases). CDR1 and CDR2 (germline): MNHGY, SAAAGT. Trimming shortened V by 5 bases and J by 1 base, and 18 bases separated the two germline ends. The CDR3 has 18 amino acids. The CDR3 DNA sequence: TGTGCCAGCAGTGGACCCCGGGACCGGAGGTCCTATAATTCACCCCTCCACTTT. Its protein product is CASSGPRDRRSYNSPLHF.

The V and J genes are TRBV15 and TRBJ2-3; 9 nucleotides line up with TRBD1. The V segment lost 0 bases and the J segment 2 bases; nucleotides outside the gene matches: 6. Germline CDR1 LNHNV, CDR2 YYDKDF (reference sequence). The CDR3 is 17 residues long. CDR3 DNA: TGTGCCACCAGCAGAGAGACAGGGACAGGGCCCACAGATACGCAGTATTTT. Encoded protein: CATSRETGTGPTDTQYF.

This clonotype was found many times. The J gene is TRBJ2-1, the V gene TRBV6-2 or TRBV6-3; TRBD2 aligns across 7 bases. Germline CDR1 reads MNHEY; CDR2 reads SVGEGT. V lost 6 bases, J lost 0 bases, and 2 bases stayed unmatched. CDR3 size: 14 residues. CDR3 DNA sequence: TGTGCCAGCAGGGGAGGGGACTCCTACAATGAGCAGTTCTTC. Protein: CASRGGDSYNEQFF.

This clonotype has a handful of counts. The chain links TRBV7-2 to TRBJ2-3, with 11 nucleotides matching TRBD1. V shed 1 base, J shed 4 bases, and the junction held 4 bases outside the gene matches. The CDR3 has 16 amino acids. Germline V gives CDR1 SGHTA, CDR2 FQGNSA. CDR3 in DNA: TGTGCCAGCAGCTTAGTGTGGACAGGGGGCTCAGATACGCAGTATTTT. Encoded protein: CASSLVWTGGSDTQYF.

This rearrangement joins TRBV29-1 to TRBJ2-7; D remains unclear. Trimming pared 4 bases from V and 1 base from J, leaving 8 bases between. Germline lookup yields CDR1 SQVTM and CDR2 ANQGSEA. This CDR3 has 12 amino acids. The CDR3 region is CSVAQASYEQYF. CDR3 bases: TGCAGCGTTGCCCAGGCGTCCTACGAGCAGTACTTC.

This clonotype was seen many times. This chain uses TRBV12-3 or TRBV12-4 with TRBJ2-5; 7 bases line up with TRBD1. The CDR3 is 14 residues long. V gave up 6 bases and J gave up 2 bases; unmatched junction bases: 6. The CDR3 reads CASSLGQAQETQYF. As DNA, the CDR3 is TGTGCCAGCAGCCTCGGACAGGCGCAAGAGACCCAGTACTTC.

This clonotype was picked up a small number of times. The genes are TRBV7-8 and TRBJ2-6; the match to TRBD1 covers 9 bases. V trimming: 2 bases; J trimming: 0 bases; junction bases outside the gene matches: 8. The CDR3 has 19 amino acids. Germline-derived CDR1 and CDR2 are SGHVS and FQNEAQ. The CDR3 is CASSLPGQGTSSGANVLTF. The CDR3, as DNA: TGTGCCAGCAGCTTACCGGGACAGGGAACCAGCTCTGGGGCCAACGTCCTGACTTTC.

V and J are TRBV28 and TRBJ2-4; unclear D gene. This CDR3 has 13 amino acids. The ends were cut back, 2 bases at V and 12 bases at J, with 14 bases in the middle. CDR1 MDHEN and CDR2 SYDVKM come from the germline V gene. CDR3 protein: CASSLTRQIGQYF. CDR3 DNA: TGTGCCAGCAGTTTAACACGTCAGATTGGTCAGTACTTC. Together with reference TRBV28 and TRBJ2-4, the CDR3 gives the full variable domain: DVKVTQSSRYLVKRTGEKVFLECVQDMDHENMFWYRQDPGLGLRLIYFSYDVKMKEKGDIPEGYSVSREKKERFSLILESASTNQTSMYLCASSLTRQIGQYFGAGTRLSVL.